These 28 T cell receptor beta chains share one sample of origin, sequenced in a study of blood T cell repertoires in COVID-19. The protocol was immunoSEQ multiplex PCR, while the TCRdb copy is restricted to in-frame clones and leaves out a portion. The top ten hold about a tenth of the sample, which has about 70,000 clones, over 85% seen once. The material sequenced was peripheral blood. The receptors come from a human donor in a cohort sampled during active COVID-19.

The gene calls are TRBV5-5 and TRBJ2-1, with D possibly TRBD2 on 6 matching bases. Germline CDR1 is SGHKS and CDR2 is YYEKEE (reference sequence). The CDR3 consists of 13 residues. With 4 bases removed from V and 5 bases from J, the gap between germline ends came to 10 bases. The CDR3 protein is CASSVGLHNEQFF. CDR3 DNA sequence: TGTGCCAGCAGCGTCGGACTACACAATGAGCAGTTCTTC.

This sequence joins TRBV5-1 and TRBJ1-5; weak D call: TRBD1 (6 bases). Trimming left V 2 bases short and J 4 bases short, with 10 bases between. The CDR3 loop spans 14 amino acids. Germline V gives CDR1 SGHRS, CDR2 YFSETQ. The CDR3 here is CASSLGGPNQPQHF. CDR3 in DNA: TGCGCCAGCAGCTTAGGGGGACCGAATCAGCCCCAGCATTTT.

This clone was detected once. In DNA, the CDR3 is TGTGCCAGCAGTACCCTCGGGACTACCTATTGGTTCTTC. Its protein product is CASSTLGTTYWFF. The chain couples TRBV27 to TRBJ2-1; 7 nucleotides agree with TRBD2. There are 13 residues in the CDR3. In germline, CDR1 is MNHEY, CDR2 SMNVEV (reference sequence). Losses at the gene ends were 5 bases for V and 15 bases for J; bases not matched to a gene: 13.

The chain links TRBV6-6 to TRBJ2-7; a possible D gene is TRBD2 (5 bases). CDR3 length equals 13 residues. V gave up 3 bases and J gave up 5 bases, with 11 bases separating them. In germline, CDR1 is MNHNY, CDR2 SVGAGI (reference sequence). CDR3 sequence (DNA): TGTGCCAGCAGTTATAACGGGGATGACGAGCAGTACTTC. Encoded protein: CASSYNGDDEQYF.

This clone was seen only a few times. V is TRBV20-1 and J is TRBJ2-7, with 7 positions matching TRBD2. J gave up 2 bases and V 3 bases, and 7 bases lay outside the gene matches. CDR1 and CDR2 from the germline V gene are DFQATT and SNEGSKA (reference sequence). This CDR3 has 14 amino acids. The CDR3 sequence is CSASKRGGTYEQYF. CDR3 nucleotide sequence: TGCAGTGCTAGTAAGCGGGGAGGAACCTACGAGCAGTACTTC.

The V call is TRBV20-1, the J call TRBJ2-1; 7 bases agree with TRBD2. Germline CDR1 reads DFQATT; CDR2 reads SNEGSKA (reference sequence). The CDR3 has 15 amino acids. The J segment lost 2 bases and the V segment lost 3 bases, leaving 7 bases of the junction unmatched. CDR3 coding DNA: TGCAGTGCTAGTTACGCTAGCGGTACCTACAATGAGCAGTTCTTC. It codes for CSASYASGTYNEQFF.

The chain carries TRBV9 and TRBJ2-7; TRBD2 matches 10 bases. The CDR3 runs 14 residues. CDR1 is SGDLS, CDR2 YYNGEE, per germline. J lost 3 bases, V lost 3 bases, and 3 bases had no gene match. The DNA for the CDR3 is TGTGCCAGCAGCGAAGGGACTAGCGACTACGAGCAGTACTTC. This gives the protein CASSEGTSDYEQYF.

V gene TRBV30 combines with J gene TRBJ2-7, with 9 bases fitting TRBD1. This CDR3 comprises 14 residues. Germline V gene lookup returns CDR1 GTSNPN and CDR2 SVGIG (reference sequence). V lost 1 base, J lost 4 bases, and 5 bases stayed unmatched. The CDR3 nucleotides are TGTGCCTGGAGTGAAGGAGACAGGGGGTACGAGCAGTACTTC. Translation gives CAWSEGDRGYEQYF.

The chain has TRBV27 and TRBJ2-7; TRBD1 is a possible D gene (6 bases). Germline V gene sequence: CDR1 MNHEY, CDR2 SMNVEV (reference sequence). V shed 4 bases and J shed 5 bases, with 18 bases lying between them. This CDR3 is 15 amino acids long. This CDR3 reads CASSSIQGVSDEQYF. The CDR3 DNA reads as TGTGCCAGCAGTTCCATACAGGGCGTGAGTGACGAGCAGTACTTC.

V gene TRBV5-5 combines with J gene TRBJ1-2; perhaps TRBD1 as D (5 bases). Germline loops: CDR1 SGHKS, CDR2 YYEKEE (reference sequence). The germline V and J ends were trimmed by 2 bases and 2 bases, with 13 bases remaining between them. The CDR3 contains 15 residues. The CDR3 loop reads CASSFSVTENYGYTF. DNA for the CDR3: TGTGCCAGCAGCTTTTCGGTGACAGAAAACTATGGCTACACCTTC.

The chain combines TRBV5-4 with TRBJ1-2, with D possibly TRBD1 on 5 matching bases. Germline V gene lookup returns CDR1 SGHNT and CDR2 YYREEE (reference sequence). There are 13 residues in the CDR3. With 0 bases removed from V and 6 bases from J, the gap between germline ends came to 9 bases. The CDR3 coding sequence is TGTGCCAGCAGCTTGGTACAGGAAAATGGCTACACCTTC. It yields the protein CASSLVQENGYTF.

V and J are TRBV11-1 and TRBJ2-7; the D gene is possibly TRBD2 (6 bases). V shed 3 bases and J shed 2 bases, with 14 bases lying between them. Germline CDR1 SGHAT, CDR2 FQDESV (reference sequence). The CDR3 is 15 residues long. The CDR3 DNA sequence: TGTGCCAGCAGCTTTTCGGCAACGGGGGCCTACGAGCAGTACTTC. Translation gives CASSFSATGAYEQYF.

J is TRBJ2-1 and V is TRBV7-2, with a possible D match to TRBD1 (6 bases). Germline V gene lookup returns CDR1 SGHTA and CDR2 FQGNSA. Trimming stripped 7 bases from V and 7 bases from J, with 17 bases between. The CDR3 covers 14 residues. The CDR3 region has the DNA TGTGCCAGCACCCAGCTCCCCGGGACAAATGAGCAGTTCTTC. This sequence encodes CASTQLPGTNEQFF.

The J gene is TRBJ2-2, the V gene TRBV28; perhaps TRBD1 as D (6 bases). Germline CDR1 reads MDHEN; CDR2 reads SYDVKM. V was clipped by 5 bases and J by 3 bases, with 13 bases between them. CDR3 length: 15 residues. CDR3 residues: CASSDRPWDTGELFF. DNA of the CDR3: TGTGCCAGCAGTGACAGGCCCTGGGACACCGGGGAGCTGTTTTTT.

Written as DNA, the CDR3 is TGTGCCAGCAGCCGGAGACAGGCGACGAACACCGGGGAGCTGTTTTTT. Encoded protein: CASSRRQATNTGELFF. This chain joins TRBV13 and TRBJ2-2; the D gene is possibly TRBD1 (6 bases). CDR1 and CDR2 (germline): PRHDT, FYEKMQ (reference sequence). V lost 5 bases and J lost 0, with 13 bases in between. The CDR3 extends over 16 amino acids.

The V call is TRBV19, the J call TRBJ2-1; 12 bases line up with TRBD2. The V gene's germline CDR1 is LNHDA and CDR2 SQIVND (reference sequence). Losses at the gene ends were 5 bases for V and 3 bases for J; bases not matched to a gene: 5. This CDR3 comprises 16 residues. The CDR3 region is CASSGILAGGYNEQFF. The CDR3 nucleotides read TGTGCCAGTAGTGGGATACTAGCGGGAGGCTACAATGAGCAGTTCTTC.

For this clone: Other nucleotide sequences in the sample specify the same CDR3. The genes are TRBV28 and TRBJ2-2; TRBD2 is a possible D gene (5 bases). Germline values: CDR1 MDHEN, CDR2 SYDVKM. The CDR3 totals 13 residues. V dropped 1 base and J dropped 5 bases, with 5 bases sitting between them. CDR3 nucleotide sequence: TGTGCCAGCAGTTTATCGGGGACCGGGGAGCTGTTTTTT. Translating it yields CASSLSGTGELFF. Combining the CDR3 with reference TRBV28 and TRBJ2-2 gives the whole variable domain DVKVTQSSRYLVKRTGEKVFLECVQDMDHENMFWYRQDPGLGLRLIYFSYDVKMKEKGDIPEGYSVSREKKERFSLILESASTNQTSMYLCASSLSGTGELFFGEGSRLTVL.

The rearrangement links TRBV11-2 to TRBJ2-7; TRBD2 agrees at 12 bases. The CDR3 consists of 16 residues. The germline V gene encodes CDR1 SGHAT and CDR2 FQNNGV. V gave up 3 bases and J gave up 6 bases; unmatched junction bases: 9. The CDR3 bases are TGTGCCAGCAGCTTTACTAGCGGGAGGTCCGGCTCCGAGCAGTACTTC. It codes for CASSFTSGRSGSEQYF.

The rearrangement uses TRBV30 and TRBJ2-3, with TRBD2 matching over 14 bases. The J segment lost 2 bases and the V segment lost 0 bases, leaving 1 base of the junction unmatched. CDR1 and CDR2 (germline): GTSNPN, SVGIG (reference sequence). The CDR3 extends over 16 amino acids. In DNA form, the CDR3 reads TGTGCCTGGAGTGTGGGACTAGCGGGGGACACAGATACGCAGTATTTT. This sequence encodes CAWSVGLAGDTDTQYF.

The V call is TRBV5-1, the J call TRBJ2-1; 7 nucleotides agree with TRBD1. CDR1 and CDR2 (germline): SGHRS, YFSETQ. Trimming at V came to 0 bases and at J to 2 bases, leaving 2 bases not matched to a gene. The CDR3 consists of 15 residues. The CDR3 region is CASSLVGQPYNEQFF. The CDR3 DNA reads TGCGCCAGCAGCTTGGTGGGACAGCCCTACAATGAGCAGTTCTTC.

The rearrangement links TRBV29-1 to TRBJ2-7, with 8 bases aligning to TRBD2. In germline, CDR1 is SQVTM, CDR2 ANQGSEA. This CDR3 comprises 13 residues. The junction had 7 bases not matched to a gene; V was cut back by 6 bases and J by 3 bases. The chain's CDR3 is CSVESGSGYEQYF. CDR3 in DNA: TGCAGCGTAGAAAGCGGGAGTGGCTACGAGCAGTACTTC.

The rearrangement links TRBV4-3 to TRBJ2-7; TRBD2 aligns across 11 bases. CDR1 and CDR2 (germline): LGHNA, YSLEER. This CDR3 is 15 amino acids long. V trimming: 2 bases; J trimming: 0 bases; junction bases outside the gene matches: 0. The chain's CDR3 is CASSQTSGGSYEQYF. CDR3 DNA: TGCGCCAGCAGCCAAACTAGCGGGGGCTCCTACGAGCAGTACTTC.

The sample holds one count of this clone. J is TRBJ2-7 and V is TRBV18; 8 bases fit TRBD2. The CDR3 is 17 residues long. V lost 5 bases, J lost 5 bases, and 17 bases stayed unmatched. The germline V gene has CDR1 KGHSH and CDR2 LQKENI. As DNA, the CDR3 is TGTGCCAGCTCAGCCGCATGGCGGCTAGCGGGCGCTAACGAGCAGTACTTC. As protein: CASSAAWRLAGANEQYF.

The rearrangement joins TRBV11-3 to TRBJ2-1, with TRBD2 identical over 11 bases. Germline CDR1 reads SGHNT; CDR2 reads YENEEA. The CDR3 sequence is 18 residues long. With 5 bases clipped from V and 7 bases from J, the junction kept 16 bases outside the gene matches. CDR3 amino acids: CASSVASGRSEPGNEQFF. For the CDR3, the DNA is TGTGCCAGCAGCGTCGCTAGCGGGAGGTCTGAGCCTGGGAATGAGCAGTTCTTC.

The chain links TRBV21-1 to TRBJ1-6. TRBV21-1 is a documented pseudogene. The CDR3 runs 18 residues. CDR3 loop: CASSKGGRRMTYNSPLHF. In DNA, the CDR3 is TGTGCCAGCAGCAAAGGTGGGAGGCGAATGACCTATAATTCACCCCTCCACTTT.

The chain joins TRBV7-2 to TRBJ1-1, with 7 bases fitting TRBD1. Germline lookup yields CDR1 SGHTA and CDR2 FQGNSA. This CDR3 comprises 15 residues. V lost 5 bases, J lost 3 bases, and 9 bases stayed unmatched. The CDR3 nucleotides read TGTGCCAGCAGCACCCGGAGGGGGCGCGACACTGAAGCTTTCTTT. Protein product: CASSTRRGRDTEAFF.

CDR3 region: CASSQDWGGPEQFF. The CDR3 DNA follows: TGTGCCAGCAGCCAAGATTGGGGAGGGCCCGAGCAGTTCTTC. V and J are TRBV4-2 and TRBJ2-1; TRBD2 agrees at 7 bases. The V segment lost 0 bases and the J segment 10 bases; nucleotides outside the gene matches: 6. Germline V CDR1 and CDR2: LGHNA, YNFKEQ. The CDR3 totals 14 residues.

The rearrangement uses TRBV11-2 and TRBJ1-6; tentative D call: TRBD1 (5 bases). Germline V gives CDR1 SGHAT, CDR2 FQNNGV. Trimming cost V 6 bases and J 7 bases, with 19 bases left between them. The CDR3 covers 16 residues. The CDR3: CASREGRGRRNSPLHF. DNA for the CDR3: TGTGCCAGCAGGGAGGGGAGAGGCCGTAGAAATTCACCCCTCCACTTT.